This T cell receptor beta chain comes out of a study of blood T cell repertoires in COVID-19. The CDR3 contains 15 residues. J was trimmed by 9 bases and V by 4 bases; bases with no gene match: 11. Germline V gene data show CDR1 as LNHDA and CDR2 as SQIVND (reference sequence). Participants' reported clinical history set cohort assignment. Generated by immunoSEQ multiplex PCR, the TCRdb table keeps only in-frame clones and is missing some. The repertoire holds hundreds of thousands of clones, with 75% to 90% as singletons. Source material: PBMCs or T cells enriched from blood (not recorded which). This TCR came from a man aged 25-40 years who had recovered from COVID-19. The V gene is TRBV19, the J gene TRBJ2-1; TRBD2 aligns across 8 bases. Written as DNA, the CDR3 is TGTGCCAGTAGTACGGCGGGAGGACAACTTTCTGAGCAGTTCTTC. Translated, it gives CASSTAGGQLSEQFF.